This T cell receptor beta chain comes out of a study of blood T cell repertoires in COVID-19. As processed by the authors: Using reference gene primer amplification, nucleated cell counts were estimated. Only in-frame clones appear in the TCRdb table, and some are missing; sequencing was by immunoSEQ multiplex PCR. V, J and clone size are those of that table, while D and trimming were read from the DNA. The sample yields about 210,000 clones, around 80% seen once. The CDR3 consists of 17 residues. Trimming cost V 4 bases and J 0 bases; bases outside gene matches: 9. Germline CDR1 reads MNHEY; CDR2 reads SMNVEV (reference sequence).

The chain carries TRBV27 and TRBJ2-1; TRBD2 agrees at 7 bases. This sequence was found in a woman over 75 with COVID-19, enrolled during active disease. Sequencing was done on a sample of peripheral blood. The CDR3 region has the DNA TGTGCCAGCAGTTACCAGTTAAGCGGGAACTCCTACAATGAGCAGTTCTTC. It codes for CASSYQLSGNSYNEQFF.